Judged by abundance, the clone carrying this T cell receptor beta chain is medium-sized. Assay: immunoSEQ multiplex PCR; the TCRdb copy retains only in-frame clones and omits some. The sample lists about 60,000 clones; over 75% were seen once. Germline CDR1 SEHNR, CDR2 FQNEAQ (reference sequence). Trimming took 8 bases from V and 5 from J; bases not matched to a gene: 8. The length of the CDR3 is 14 residues. This record comes from a study of OX40 agonist ivuxolimab in advanced cancers. This sample comprised CD4+ or CD8+ T cells sorted from blood, obtained in a trial of the OX40 agonist ivuxolimab. The source is an adult with an advanced solid tumor such as melanoma, head and neck, liver or kidney cancer. The J gene is TRBJ1-4, the V gene TRBV7-9; 7 positions agree with TRBD1. The CDR3 coding sequence is TGTGCCAGCGGACGACAGGGCCAAAATGAAAAACTGTTTTTT. It encodes CASGRQGQNEKLFF.